The rows below give T cell receptor beta chains drawn from one sample of a study of control samples from healthy donors and cancer patients. Produced via immunoSEQ multiplex PCR; TCRdb's table is partial and in-frame only. The sample comprises about 180,000 clones, 90% of which are singletons, and roughly 1.3% rests with the top ten. The sample was blood. These receptors were collected from a woman aged 45-65 years in good health. Each CDR3 is given with its conserved first and last residue. The D gene is left open where the match is weak. Clone size is stated in some rows and not others, as once, few, many or a class when expanded.

J	size	D	V	CDR3	DNA
TRBJ1-1	once	.	TRBV11-2	CASSLGVDTEAFF	TGTGCCAGCAGCTTGGGCGTAGACACTGAAGCTTTCTTT
TRBJ2-2	.	.	TRBV5-1	CASSFQLPDRGELFF	TGCGCCAGCAGCTTTCAACTCCCTGACAGGGGGGAGCTGTTTTTT
TRBJ1-5	.	.	TRBV5-6	CASSMGPGRDQPQHF	TGTGCCAGCAGCATGGGGCCAGGGAGGGACCAGCCCCAGCATTTT
TRBJ2-3	.	.	TRBV4-1	CASSQLVASTTQYF	TGCGCCAGCAGCCAACTAGTAGCCTCTACAACGCAGTATTTT
TRBJ2-3	.	.	TRBV4-1	CASSPQEASDTQYF	TGCGCCAGCAGCCCTCAAGAAGCCTCCGATACGCAGTATTTT
TRBJ2-7	.	TRBD1	TRBV27	CASSPRWGQGGYEQYF	TGTGCCAGCAGTCCAAGATGGGGACAGGGGGGCTACGAGCAGTACTTC
TRBJ2-2	.	.	TRBV12-3/TRBV12-4	CASTITGELFF	TGTGCCAGCACCATCACCGGGGAGCTGTTTTTT
TRBJ1-2	many	.	TRBV7-8	CASSRGGYGYTF	TGTGCCAGCAGCCGTGGGGGCTATGGCTACACCTTC
TRBJ2-3	.	TRBD1	TRBV7-9	CASSLTGGTDTQYF	TGTGCCAGCAGCCTAACAGGGGGCACAGATACGCAGTATTTT
TRBJ2-5	.	.	TRBV18	CASSITETQYF	TGTGCCAGCTCAATCACAGAGACCCAGTACTTC
TRBJ1-2	.	.	TRBV6-5	CASSYSGGIPNYGYTF	TGTGCCAGCAGTTACTCGGGGGGGATCCCTAACTATGGCTACACCTTC
TRBJ1-4	.	TRBD1	TRBV27	CATSQGALGNEKLFF	TGTGCCACCTCACAGGGGGCGCTGGGTAATGAAAAACTGTTTTTT
TRBJ1-2	once	.	TRBV9	CASSTLYNYGYTF	TGTGCCAGCAGTACACTATATAACTATGGCTACACCTTC
TRBJ2-3	.	TRBD1	TRBV5-1	CASSALDRGHSTDTQYF	TGCGCCAGCAGCGCGTTGGACAGGGGCCATAGCACAGATACGCAGTATTTT
TRBJ2-3	.	TRBD2	TRBV14	CASSQHPGLAVADTQYF	TGTGCCAGCAGCCAGCATCCGGGACTAGCGGTGGCAGATACGCAGTATTTT
TRBJ1-4	.	.	TRBV30	CAWSVGGEGEKLFF	TGTGCCTGGAGTGTTGGAGGGGAGGGTGAAAAACTGTTTTTT
TRBJ2-4	.	.	TRBV6-2/TRBV6-3	CASSYSPEDLNIQYF	TGTGCCAGCAGTTACTCTCCGGAGGACCTAAACATTCAGTACTTC
TRBJ1-2	once	TRBD1	TRBV19	CASRTGPLDGYTF	TGTGCCAGTCGGACAGGGCCTCTTGATGGCTACACCTTC
TRBJ2-6	.	TRBD2	TRBV18	CASSPWTSGSTGANVLTF	TGTGCCAGCTCACCCTGGACTAGCGGGAGCACCGGGGCCAACGTCCTGACTTTC
TRBJ2-5	.	.	TRBV30	CAWSWYPSETQYF	TGTGCCTGGAGTTGGTACCCGTCCGAGACCCAGTACTTC
TRBJ2-2	.	.	TRBV12-3/TRBV12-4	CASSFLASGELFF	TGTGCCAGCAGTTTTCTAGCTTCTGGGGAGCTGTTTTTT
TRBJ2-2	.	TRBD2	TRBV2	CASSVPSGGPNTGELFF	TGTGCCAGCAGTGTTCCTAGCGGGGGGCCGAACACCGGGGAGCTGTTTTTT
TRBJ2-7	.	.	TRBV5-5	CASSPRDYEQYF	TGTGCCAGCAGCCCCAGGGACTACGAGCAGTACTTC
TRBJ1-5	.	.	TRBV28	CASRLGSRSNQPQHF	TGTGCCAGCAGACTTGGGTCCCGTAGCAATCAGCCCCAGCATTTT
TRBJ2-6	.	.	TRBV5-1	CASSHRDSGANVLTF	TGCGCCAGCAGTCACAGGGACTCTGGGGCCAACGTCCTGACTTTC
TRBJ1-5	.	TRBD1	TRBV19	CASSISDRGGQPQHF	TGTGCCAGTAGTATTTCGGACAGGGGTGGTCAGCCCCAGCATTTT
TRBJ1-1	.	.	TRBV7-3	CASSLNVGPPAGCAEAFF	TGTGCCAGCAGCTTAAATGTGGGACCTCCTGCGGGGTGCGCTGAAGCTTTCTTT
TRBJ2-1	.	TRBD2	TRBV5-4	CASSPGGLAGGSYNEQFF	TGTGCCAGCAGCCCCGGAGGACTAGCGGGAGGTAGCTACAATGAGCAGTTCTTC